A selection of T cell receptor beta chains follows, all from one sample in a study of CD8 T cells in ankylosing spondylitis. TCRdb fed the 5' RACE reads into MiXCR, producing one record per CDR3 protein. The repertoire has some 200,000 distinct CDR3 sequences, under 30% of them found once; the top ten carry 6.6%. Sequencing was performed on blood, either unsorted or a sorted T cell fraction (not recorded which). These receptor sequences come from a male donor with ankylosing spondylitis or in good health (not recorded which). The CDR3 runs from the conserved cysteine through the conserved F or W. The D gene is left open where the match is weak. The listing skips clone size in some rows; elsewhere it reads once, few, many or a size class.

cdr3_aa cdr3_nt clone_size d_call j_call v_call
CSARLPGPYYSPLHF TGCAGTGCTAGGCTACCGGGCCCTTATTATTCACCCCTCCACTTT . . TRBJ1-6 TRBV20-1
CASSLSWDTYSGNTIYF TGTGCCAGCAGTTTATCCTGGGACACATACTCTGGAAACACCATATATTTT many . TRBJ1-3 TRBV28
CASSGLRGSTDEQFF TGTGCCAGCAGCGGGCTTCGCGGGAGTACGGATGAGCAGTTCTTC . TRBD2 TRBJ2-1 TRBV7-2
CSARVAGVNEQYF TGCAGTGCTAGAGTGGCGGGAGTTAACGAGCAGTACTTC few TRBD2 TRBJ2-7 TRBV20-1
CASSWGLGSNTQYF TGTGCCAGCAGCTGGGGACTAGGGTCTAATACGCAGTATTTT many TRBD2 TRBJ2-3 TRBV7-3
CASSLNVWGLARRESYEQYF TGTGCCAGCAGTTTAAACGTTTGGGGACTAGCGAGAAGAGAGTCCTACGAGCAGTACTTC many TRBD2 TRBJ2-7 TRBV12-3/TRBV12-4
CSARAERFTEQFF TGCAGTGCCAGAGCAGAGCGGTTCACTGAGCAGTTCTTC many . TRBJ2-1 TRBV20-1
CSVEGTSGATDTQYF TGCAGCGTTGAAGGGACTAGCGGCGCTACAGATACGCAGTATTTT many TRBD2 TRBJ2-3 TRBV29-1
CSVGEVQETQYF TGCAGCGTTGGCGAAGTCCAAGAGACCCAGTACTTC many . TRBJ2-5 TRBV29-1
CASRGTGKSSYEQYF TGTGCCAGCAGGGGAACAGGGAAGTCATCCTACGAGCAGTACTTC many . TRBJ2-7 TRBV2
CASSVGASGIPYNEQFF TGTGCCAGCAGCGTAGGGGCTAGCGGGATTCCCTACAATGAGCAGTTCTTC many TRBD2 TRBJ2-1 TRBV9
CASSFQGTIYNEQFF TGTGCCAGCAGCTTCCAAGGGACTATCTACAATGAGCAGTTCTTC many TRBD2 TRBJ2-1 TRBV7-2
CASSSRGVAGYSYEQYF TGTGCCAGCAGTTCTCGGGGGGTAGCGGGGTACTCCTACGAGCAGTACTTC many TRBD2 TRBJ2-7 TRBV12-3/TRBV12-4
CASSPPGLMTDTQYF TGTGCCAGCAGTCCACCGGGACTAATGACAGATACGCAGTATTTT many TRBD2 TRBJ2-3 TRBV6-1
CASRLGQGGNTIYF TGTGCCAGCAGATTGGGACAGGGGGGAAACACCATATATTTT once TRBD1 TRBJ1-3 TRBV12-3/TRBV12-4
CASSYADREGQPQHF TGTGCCAGCAGTTACGCCGACAGGGAAGGTCAGCCCCAGCATTTT . TRBD1 TRBJ1-5 TRBV6-5
CSARDLSENTEAFF TGCAGTGCTAGAGATCTCTCCGAGAACACTGAAGCTTTCTTT many . TRBJ1-1 TRBV20-1
CASSYLAGETYEQYF TGTGCCAGCAGTTACTTGGCAGGGGAGACCTACGAGCAGTACTTC . . TRBJ2-7 TRBV6-5
CASSYIGTGELFF TGTGCCAGCAGTTACATCGGCACCGGGGAGCTGTTTTTT few . TRBJ2-2 TRBV6-6
CAISESGGRIPGEKLFF TGTGCCATCAGTGAGTCTGGCGGTCGAATTCCGGGGGAAAAACTGTTTTTT once . TRBJ1-4 TRBV10-3
CSVALELETQYF TGCAGCGTAGCCCTAGAGTTAGAGACCCAGTACTTC many . TRBJ2-5 TRBV29-1
CASSSDRGGTEAFF TGTGCCAGCAGCTCAGACAGGGGTGGCACTGAAGCTTTCTTT few TRBD1 TRBJ1-1 TRBV11-2
CSVPGRGDEKLFF TGCAGCGTTCCGGGACGTGGGGATGAAAAACTGTTTTTT once . TRBJ1-4 TRBV29-1
CASSLTHGNYGYTF TGTGCCAGCAGCTTAACTCACGGAAACTATGGCTACACCTTC . . TRBJ1-2 TRBV7-3
CASSLRSGTGRYEQYF TGCGCCAGCAGCTTGCGATCCGGGACAGGGCGCTACGAGCAGTACTTC . TRBD1 TRBJ2-7 TRBV5-1
CSVEVSAGADTQYF TGCAGCGTTGAGGTTTCGGCGGGAGCTGATACGCAGTATTTT few TRBD2 TRBJ2-3 TRBV29-1
CASSRGRESYEQYF TGCGCCAGCAGCCGCGGACGCGAATCTTACGAGCAGTACTTC many . TRBJ2-7 TRBV5-1